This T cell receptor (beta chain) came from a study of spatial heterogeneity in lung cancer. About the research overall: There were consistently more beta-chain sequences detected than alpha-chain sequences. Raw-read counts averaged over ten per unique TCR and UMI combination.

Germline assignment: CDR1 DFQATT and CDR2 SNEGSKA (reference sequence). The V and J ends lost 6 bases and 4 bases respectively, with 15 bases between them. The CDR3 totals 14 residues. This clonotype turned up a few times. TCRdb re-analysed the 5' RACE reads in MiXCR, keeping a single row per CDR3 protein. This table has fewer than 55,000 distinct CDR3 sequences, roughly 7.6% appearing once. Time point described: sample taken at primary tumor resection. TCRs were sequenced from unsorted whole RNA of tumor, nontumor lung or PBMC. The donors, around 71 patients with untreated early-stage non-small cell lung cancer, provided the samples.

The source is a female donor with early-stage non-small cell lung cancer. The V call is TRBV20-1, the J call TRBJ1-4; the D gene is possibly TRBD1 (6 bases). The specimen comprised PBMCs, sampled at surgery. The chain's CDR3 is CSALKTGVNEKLFF. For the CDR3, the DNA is TGCAGTGCGCTTAAGACAGGAGTTAATGAAAAACTGTTTTTT.